This TCR beta chain originates from a study of blood T cell repertoires in COVID-19. Study summary: Samples taken during acute and convalescent COVID-19 were collected in the United States, Italy and Spain. Sources were T cells, B-cell-depleted T cells, or PBMCs; the material itself was cDNA or gDNA.

This CDR3 has 17 amino acids. CDR1 MDHEN and CDR2 SYDVKM come from the germline V gene. Methods used by the authors: Reference gene primers were amplified, and this amplification served to estimate nucleated cell counts. Repertoires were generated with immunoSEQ multiplex PCR, while TCRdb's copy carries only in-frame clones and drops some. V and J calls plus clone size are reproduced from that table; the DNA served to infer D and trimming. The table has 60,000 to 90,000 clones, more than 80% seen once; the top ten hold roughly 0.8%. The genes are TRBV28 and TRBJ2-1; tentatively, D is TRBD1 (6 bases). The sample consisted of peripheral blood. This TCR was sampled from a woman over 75 with acute or convalescent COVID-19. In DNA, the CDR3 is TGTACCACCACATCGGACACGGACAGAGCCTCCTACAATGAGCAGTTCTTC. Translation gives CTTTSDTDRASYNEQFF.